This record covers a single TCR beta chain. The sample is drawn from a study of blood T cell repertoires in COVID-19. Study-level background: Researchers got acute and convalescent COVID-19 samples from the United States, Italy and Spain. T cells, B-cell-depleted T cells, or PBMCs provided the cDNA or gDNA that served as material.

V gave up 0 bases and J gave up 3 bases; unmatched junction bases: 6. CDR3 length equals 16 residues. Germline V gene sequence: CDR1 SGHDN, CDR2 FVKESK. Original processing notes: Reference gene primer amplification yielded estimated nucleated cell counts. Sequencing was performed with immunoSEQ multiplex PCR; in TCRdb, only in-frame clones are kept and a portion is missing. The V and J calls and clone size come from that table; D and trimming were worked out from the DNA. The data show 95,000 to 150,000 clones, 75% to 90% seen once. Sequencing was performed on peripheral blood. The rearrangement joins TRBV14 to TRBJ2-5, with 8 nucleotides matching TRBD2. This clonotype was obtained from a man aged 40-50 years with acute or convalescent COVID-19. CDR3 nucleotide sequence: TGTGCCAGCAGCCAAGATTATCTAGCGGGTGAAGAGACCCAGTACTTC. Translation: CASSQDYLAGEETQYF.